The entry below gives a single T cell receptor beta chain sequence along with its context. Its specificity is unknown. The record originates from a study of T cells in Graves' hyperthyroidism and ophthalmopathy. No progression to ophthalmopathy during 18 months of follow-up defined stable disease. It was uncontrolled infection, other autoimmune disease, pregnancy or lactation that excluded patients. The diagnostic basis comprised clinical symptoms, serum thyroxine and TRAb, thyroid ultrasound and orbital computed tomography. Findings and caveats of the study: Ophthalmopathy stood apart from stable hyperthyroidism in a 13 V-J model.

Template material for amplifying TCR beta CDR3 regions consisted of RNA transcripts. The HTBI set primed first-round TCR CDR3 RT-PCR. TCRdb re-derived calls from the multiplex PCR reads in MiXCR, one entry per CDR3 protein. This table has 500,000 to 650,000 distinct CDR3 sequences, around 13% appearing once. CDR1 is GTSNPN, CDR2 SVGIG, per germline (reference sequence). The CDR3 is 16 amino acids. V shed 2 bases and J 9 bases; nucleotides not matched to a gene: 9. The genes are TRBV30 and TRBJ2-1, with 14 bases aligning to TRBD2. The clonotype was recovered from a woman aged 40 to 50 with Graves' hyperthyroidism. Sequenced material: blood. In nucleotides, the CDR3 is TGTGCCTGGAGTCCCCGGGGACTAGCGGGAGCTGGTGAGCAGTTCTTC. Amino acid sequence: CAWSPRGLAGAGEQFF.